This T cell receptor (beta chain) was captured by sequencing in a study of T cell responses to AZD1222 COVID-19 vaccine. Whole-study context: Recipients boosted at about 4 weeks or about 12 weeks are pooled.

As concerns this clone: Its antigen is currently unknown.

TCRdb's table, derived via immunoSEQ multiplex PCR, lists solely in-frame clones and lacks some. The sample consists of 90,000 to 95,000 clones, 85% to 90% of them appearing once. Study-level points and caveats: Baseline seropositives among AZD1222 recipients totaled only 5 to 7.

The source was peripheral blood, collected on day 0 of AZD1222 vaccination. The sequence derives from an adult in good health.

As DNA, the CDR3 is TGTGCCAGTCGGCGGACAGGTTCCTTTGAGCAGTACTTC. Protein: CASRRTGSFEQYF. The chain is built from TRBV19 and TRBJ2-7; 7 bases fit TRBD1. The CDR3 contains 13 residues. Per the germline V gene, CDR1 is LNHDA and CDR2 is SQIVND (reference sequence). V trimming: 8 bases; J trimming: 7 bases; junction bases outside the gene matches: 11.